Listed below are T cell receptor beta chains from one sample, sequenced in a study of blood T cells in healthy people across ages. TCRdb reanalysed the 5' RACE reads using MiXCR and keeps one entry per CDR3 protein. This sample has about a million distinct CDR3 sequences, with about two fifths found just once. Sequenced input: blood. The receptors stem from a man aged 18 to 30 in good health. CDR3s include the opening cysteine and the closing phenylalanine or tryptophan. D genes are given only for firm matches. Only some rows state a clone size, as once, few, many or a class for expanded clones.

.	14	TRBV7-9	.	TRBJ1-1	TGTGCCAGCAGCTTTAAGGACGGGGCGGATGAAGCTTTCTTT	CASSFKDGADEAFF
few	15	TRBV5-5	.	TRBJ2-7	TGTGCCAGCAGCTTGGACGACAACTTAGCCTACGAGCAGTACTTC	CASSLDDNLAYEQYF
.	14	TRBV7-9	.	TRBJ2-7	TGTGCCAGCAGCTCTCCGGGACAACCCTACGAGCAGTACTTC	CASSSPGQPYEQYF
few	18	TRBV20-1	TRBD2	TRBJ2-7	TGCAGTGCTGAGTCCCCCGGGACTAGCGGGGGGAAGTACAATGAGCAGTACTTC	CSAESPGTSGGKYNEQYF
.	13	TRBV20-1	.	TRBJ1-1	TGCAGTGCTGCCTGGACGGTGAACACTGAAGCTTTCTTT	CSAAWTVNTEAFF
once	16	TRBV12-3/TRBV12-4	.	TRBJ1-4	TGTGCCAGCAGTCTAACCTCCACAGGCAGGGTTGAAAAACTGTTTTTT	CASSLTSTGRVEKLFF
.	14	TRBV7-2	.	TRBJ1-1	TGTGCCAGCAGCTTAATACGGGGGAACACTGAAGCTTTCTTT	CASSLIRGNTEAFF
.	14	TRBV6-6	.	TRBJ2-3	TGTGCCAGCGAATTAGGGGGGGGAATAGATACGCAGTATTTT	CASELGGGIDTQYF
.	13	TRBV29-1	TRBD1	TRBJ2-1	TGCAGCGTTAGTCCCCAGGGGGCTAATGAGCAGTTCTTC	CSVSPQGANEQFF
many	12	TRBV12-3/TRBV12-4	.	TRBJ2-1	TGTGCCAGCAGTTTAGCGATCGATGAGCAGTTCTTC	CASSLAIDEQFF
.	13	TRBV6-1	.	TRBJ2-5	TGTGCCAGCATTATGATCCGGGGAGAGACCCAGTACTTC	CASIMIRGETQYF
few	14	TRBV5-1	.	TRBJ2-5	TGCGCCAGCAGCTCGGCAGCTGGGATCAATGAGCAGTACTTC	CASSSAAGINEQYF
once	14	TRBV28	TRBD1	TRBJ1-6	TGTGCCAGCAGTTTCGGGGACAGGGTTGCACCCCTCCACTTT	CASSFGDRVAPLHF
.	14	TRBV6-6	TRBD2	TRBJ2-1	TGTGCCAGCAGTTACTCGATTAGCGGGAATGAGCAGTTCTTC	CASSYSISGNEQFF
few	16	TRBV7-2	TRBD1	TRBJ2-1	TGTGCCAGCAGCTTAGAGGGGACAGGGGGCTTCAATGAGCAGTTCTTC	CASSLEGTGGFNEQFF
.	15	TRBV11-1	TRBD1	TRBJ1-6	TGTGCCAGCAGCTCGATGACAGGGATAGGAGCACCCCTCCACTTT	CASSSMTGIGAPLHF
.	16	TRBV12-3/TRBV12-4	.	TRBJ1-5	TGTGCCAGCAGCATCGAAAGGGCGGTGGGCAATCAGCCCCAGCATTTT	CASSIERAVGNQPQHF
.	19	TRBV9	.	TRBJ1-1	TGTGCCAGCAGCGTAGTCACTACCCCGGGACGAAACATGAACACTGAAGCTTTCTTT	CASSVVTTPGRNMNTEAFF
many	13	TRBV27	TRBD1	TRBJ1-4	TGTGCCACCCTGGACAGGGGTGGTGAAAAACTGTTTTTT	CATLDRGGEKLFF
many	13	TRBV7-2	TRBD2	TRBJ2-3	TGTGCCAGCAGCTTAGAGGGACTAGCTACGCAGTATTTT	CASSLEGLATQYF
.	15	TRBV4-3	TRBD1	TRBJ2-1	TGCGCCAGCAGCCATAGACAGGGGCCCTACAATGAGCAGTTCTTC	CASSHRQGPYNEQFF
.	15	TRBV9	TRBD1	TRBJ2-3	TGTGCCAGCAGCCCGCAGGGGGTTGCGGCAGATACGCAGTATTTT	CASSPQGVAADTQYF
few	13	TRBV19	.	TRBJ2-7	TGTGCCAGTTGGGTGGGGACCCCCTACGAGCAGTACTTC	CASWVGTPYEQYF
.	17	TRBV6-2/TRBV6-3	.	TRBJ2-7	TGTGCCAGCACTCCTAAGCCTGGGGCAGTCCTCTCCTACGAGCAGTACTTC	CASTPKPGAVLSYEQYF
.	18	TRBV21-1	.	TRBJ1-4	TGTGCCAGCAGCAAAGAGTGGGAGACAGGGGGCATGAAAGAAAAACTGTTTTTT	CASSKEWETGGMKEKLFF
.	15	TRBV6-2/TRBV6-3	.	TRBJ2-5	TGTGCCAGCAGTTGGTCAGGGGTTGGTCTAGAGACCCAGTACTTC	CASSWSGVGLETQYF
.	15	TRBV4-3	TRBD1	TRBJ1-2	TGCGCCAGCAGCCAAGATGACACAGGGGCGTATGGCTACACCTTC	CASSQDDTGAYGYTF
once	15	TRBV4-3	.	TRBJ1-1	TGCGCCAGCAGCCCCCTGGGGGGGAGCGGGTCCGAAGCTTTCTTT	CASSPLGGSGSEAFF
few	14	TRBV24-1	.	TRBJ2-5	TGTGCCACCAGTGACCAACACGACCAAGAGACCCAGTACTTC	CATSDQHDQETQYF